The T cell receptor beta chain described here comes from a study of cytomegalovirus exposure and HLA in healthy donors (dated by TCRdb to 2016 to 2017). Looking at the study overall: In an earlier analysis of under 600 of the donors, 276 Gb of sequence data and roughly 100 million unique TCR beta sequences from 150 million to 200 million T cells were reported. Roughly 310 gigabases of sequencing data and approximately 93 million unique TCR sequences were included in an early release covering over 600 HLA-typed donors. The genetic ancestry cluster associated with self-reported Caucasian donors included 65% to 90% of the roughly 390 genotyped donors. The study was designed to test whether signatures of past pathogen exposure could be identified by cataloging public T cell receptors. The T cell repertoires of around 670 subjects were profiled by immunosequencing and related to cytomegalovirus serostatus. A separate validation cohort of 100 to 150 different subjects was used in addition to the roughly 620-subject first cohort. To predict cytomegalovirus infection status, the study brought together high-throughput TCR immunosequencing, statistical association of individual TCRs with disease status, and machine learning. To study patterns of TCR occurrence, a later analysis re-analyzed previously published TCR beta repertoires from 666 donors and added high-resolution HLA genotyping. The later analysis used no new phenotypic data to find candidate immune exposures, relying instead on TCR beta sequences and their occurrence across donors. An earlier analysis of around 580 of the donors used high-throughput TCR beta sequencing to judge whether each TCR beta V gene segment behaved as functional or pseudogenic. Donor age, sex, ethnicity and CMV serostatus were collected together with the repertoire data. Genome-wide SNP genotypes for about 65% of the 666 donors were used in a later genetic analysis, which treated that subset as a discovery cohort. Every discovery cohort repertoire had been produced on one sequencing platform. HLA typing covered class I and class II loci at four-digit resolution. Typing coverage varied by locus: roughly 629-640 donors for A, B, C, DRB1 and DQB1; more than 500 for DQA1; around 570 for DPA1; 400 to 480 for DPB1. A few DR-DQ haplotypes were treated as single units for association and clustering because of strong linkage in the cohort. Across some 400 genotyped donors of the cohort, an average of roughly 250,000 unique TCR beta nucleotide sequences per donor were sequenced, and roughly 20% of those sequences were non-productive.

Worth noting for this clone: The antigen it binds to is not known. Base qualities were left out, and no much larger clone turns up one base away.

Including the terminal cysteine and phenylalanine, the CDR3 comprises 10 residues. Only the CDR3 DNA is retained, 30 bases long and in frame from the first base. Based on the germline V gene, the CDR1 and CDR2 sequences are SGHAT and FQNNGV. A distance of 3 bases separates the germline ends of V and J, which lose 5 bases and 4 bases respectively. What the study reported, not specific to this receptor: It was suggested by the authors that the approach could potentially be generalized to other disease states and immunological phenotypes. The presence/absence analyses assumed that sequencing depth was roughly uniform across donors, and that assumption may not be true. According to a later analysis, TCR association rates differed among HLA loci, with DRB1 alleles showing the most associated TCRs and HLA-C alleles showing the fewest. In a later genetic analysis, fewer N-insertions in productive TCRs were reported among donors in an Asian-associated ancestry cluster than the roughly 700-donor mean. Across donors, most TCR sequences were observed very rarely, whereas some public TCRs were present in many individuals. The 87-base-pair reads could not distinguish some IMGT-functional V segments, including TRBV6-2 and TRBV6-3, so those segments were excluded. Because some donors lacked HLA typing at each locus, the association tests relied only on the typed subset. A further reported finding was that TCR beta sequences accurately predicted the HLA-A and HLA-B alleles for most subjects in the first cohort. Correlated functional status among segregating V segments might be attributable to linkage disequilibrium, but an unknown experimental factor could not be ruled out. Three of the identified cytomegalovirus-associated TCR beta chains were confirmed in vitro to be specific for cytomegalovirus antigens. Strong co-occurrence of HLA alleles, especially DR and DQ, made assigning TCR associations to individual alleles difficult. A later analysis reported that several top co-occurrence clusters appeared linked to parvovirus B19, influenza, CMV and Epstein-Barr virus. Roughly 15 rarely observed V segments, including chromosome 9 orphons, were excluded from the earlier analysis of a few hundred of the donors because counts were too low. Most CMV-associated TCR beta chains appeared to be HLA-restricted in a later analysis, and the HLA associations seemed to be driven largely by CMV exposure. In a later analysis, HLA-associated TCR beta chains showed more clonal expansion and lower generation probabilities than non-associated chains that were equally common. The classifier was reported to diagnose cytomegalovirus status with high specificity and sensitivity in both the original cohort and the validation cohort. The sequencing pipeline was judged likely to have produced a cluster of highly shared sequence variants as a technical artifact. A total of about 150 TCR beta chains were listed by the study as associated with cytomegalovirus. In a later genetic analysis, a missense DCLRE1C variant was associated with V-gene and J-gene trimming of TCR beta chains, and the association was replicated in an independent cohort. CMV serostatus was the only immune exposure information available for the cohort. Only TCR beta chains were sequenced in this cohort, and the absence of alpha or paired-chain data limited detectable features. Broadly in line with IMGT annotations, most TCR beta V segments showed up in productive rearrangements about 87% or about 30% of the time in an earlier analysis of 587 of the donors. In a later analysis, some 18,000 TCR beta sequences were associated with specific HLA alleles at a false discovery rate of 0.05.

Libraries were constructed by the immunoSEQ multiplex PCR assay. The multiplex PCR relied on a mix of 60 forward primers for TCR Vbeta segments and 13 reverse primers for TCR Jbeta segments. The CDR3 region of rearranged TCR beta genes was amplified from genomic DNA by a multiplex PCR assay. On the Illumina HiSeq System, the amplified TCR beta libraries were sequenced as 87-base-pair reads. For the original study's pipeline: A later analysis counted approximately 74 million unique TCR beta chains across the 600 to 850 repertoires, and roughly 10 million of these chains were shared by at least two donors. Raw reads were error-corrected and collapsed into unique sequences by a nearest-neighbor algorithm in which closely related sequences were merged to remove PCR and sequencing errors. CDR3 sequences were aligned to IMGT reference sequences to assign V, D and J gene segments. For a sequence to be retained, a match of at least six nucleotides to both a V gene segment and a J gene segment was required. Rearrangements were called productive when the CDR3 lacked stop codons and stayed in frame with V and J; all others were non-productive. CDR3 was defined by IMGT convention, running from the second conserved V-encoded cysteine to the conserved J-encoded phenylalanine. Sequences without an unambiguous match to a single V gene segment were excluded from the earlier analysis of almost 600 of the donors. An earlier analysis of 587 of the donors classified V segments as functional when productive rearrangements were above 56.7% and as segregating when the standard deviation between donors was above 5%. A statistical classification framework was built to diagnose cytomegalovirus status from the catalog of TCR beta chain sequences. In a later analysis, TCR nucleotide sequences were compared against IMGT/GENE-DB human TR gene sequences so that V and J genes could be assigned. A later analysis assigned CDR3 sequences and most-parsimonious VDJ recombination scenarios with the TCRdist pipeline. A later analysis defined each TCR beta chain by its CDR3 amino acid sequence plus V-gene family, and excluded reads lacking a unique V-gene family. To address suspected cross-contamination and a sequencing artifact, a later analysis removed over 500 highly shared, low-generation-probability nucleotide sequences. In a later analysis, a clonal expansion index for each public chain was calculated from normalized within-repertoire ranks of inferred template counts. A later analysis computed generation probabilities with a VDJ recombination model fitted to out-of-frame rearrangements, and checked the results against IGoR. Hypergeometric tests were used in a later analysis to score TCR-TCR, TCR-HLA and TCR-CMV co-occurrence, with a repertoire-size bias correction applied to the TCR pairs. To estimate false discovery rates, a later analysis permuted the HLA or CMV assignments 20 times. A later analysis grouped co-occurring TCRs with DBSCAN, adding TCRdist sequence similarity when clustering within HLA-allele-positive subsets. Repertoires with fewer than 30,000 or more than 120,000 public chains were left out of co-occurrence clustering, as were about five repertoires with anomalous nucleotide sharing. Held by TCRdb, this immuneACCESS table contains in-frame sequences only and omits some clones. Under half of the omission traces to an unresolved V gene where checked; the cause of the rest is unknown. From that table come the V and J calls and clone size; the DNA was used to work out D and trimming. The sample includes around 110,000 clones, with roughly 72% observed a single time. Around 7.4% of the sample goes to the ten largest clones.

The cohort comprised some 680 healthy bone marrow donors. At the time of sampling, every cohort member was nominally healthy, though immune exposures that went unrecorded were likely present. The donor was CMV seronegative and belonged to the group of around 400 seronegative cohort members. Each donor provided a peripheral blood sample, and peripheral blood mononuclear cells were used for TCR beta sequencing. Genomic DNA was extracted from the blood cell samples with the Qiagen DNeasy Blood Extraction Kit. This receptor chain uses TRBV11-2 and TRBJ2-7; confidence is insufficient to name the D gene. Sequencing was performed on PBMCs. The clonotype comes from a man aged 30 to 39 in good health and CMV-seronegative. The DNA reads as follows: TGTGCCAGCAGCGCGTACGAGCAGTACTTC. It translates to CASSAYEQYF. When the CDR3 is completed using the reference TRBV11-2 and TRBJ2-7 genes on either side, the full variable domain is EAGVAQSPRYKIIEKRQSVAFWCNPISGHATLYWYQQILGQGPKLLIQFQNNGVVDDSQLPKDRFSAERLKGVDSTLKIQPAKLEDSAVYLCASSAYEQYFGPGTRLTVT.